The next 32 T cell receptor beta chains were all read from a single sample in a study of shared T cell receptors in the human thymus. Clones were sequenced by immunoSEQ multiplex PCR, and TCRdb holds only the in-frame ones, with some missing. The repertoire holds about 660,000 clones, with 87% as singletons. The same data also went into a second study, on human thymus T cells.

Sequenced input: thymocytes. Every receptor here comes from a boy in the first two years of life with a congenital heart defect.

The chain joins TRBV9 to TRBJ2-1, with D possibly TRBD2 on 6 matching bases. The germline CDR1 and CDR2 sequences are SGDLS and YYNGEE. This CDR3 spans 16 amino acids. V shed 0 bases and J shed 5 bases, with 15 bases lying between them. CDR3 DNA sequence: TGTGCCAGCAGCGTAGCCCTGACTAGAAGTGACAATGAGCAGTTCTTC. Encoded protein: CASSVALTRSDNEQFF.

The chain recombines TRBV7-9 with TRBJ1-6, with D possibly being TRBD1 (5 bases). The germline V gene encodes CDR1 SEHNR and CDR2 FQNEAQ (reference sequence). The length of the CDR3 is 16 residues. V lost 4 bases to trimming and J lost 1 base, with 11 bases between them. CDR3: CASSSRRGSYNSPLHF. The CDR3 nucleotides are TGTGCCAGCAGCTCTCGGCGGGGGTCCTATAATTCACCCCTCCACTTT.

This chain connects TRBV28 to TRBJ2-7; 8 bases are a match to TRBD2. V lost 7 bases to trimming and J lost 2 bases; unmatched junction nucleotides: 10. This CDR3 contains 15 residues. From germline, CDR1 is MDHEN and CDR2 SYDVKM. CDR3 DNA: TGTGCCAGCATTCCAGCGGGAGCCGGCACCTACGAGCAGTACTTC. It translates to CASIPAGAGTYEQYF.

The rearrangement links TRBV5-1 to TRBJ1-2; 7 positions match TRBD1. The junction had 6 bases not matched to a gene; V was cut back by 0 bases and J by 1 base. The CDR3 is 16 amino acids. The germline V gene has CDR1 SGHRS and CDR2 YFSETQ. This chain's CDR3 is CASSLARDRDNYGYTF. The CDR3 DNA sequence: TGCGCCAGCAGCTTGGCCCGGGACAGAGATAACTATGGCTACACCTTC.

The chain combines TRBV10-1 with TRBJ1-6; perhaps TRBD1 as D (6 bases). Germline V gives CDR1 WNHNN, CDR2 SYGVQD (reference sequence). The CDR3 is made up of 16 amino acids. V was trimmed by 7 bases and J by 0 bases, leaving 13 bases between them. CDR3 amino acids: CASIGQRSSYNSPLHF. CDR3 in DNA: TGCGCCAGCATAGGACAGCGAAGCTCCTATAATTCACCCCTCCACTTT.

The chain combines TRBV28 with TRBJ1-2; no definite D call. Trimming shortened V by 2 bases and J by 0 bases, and 10 bases separated the two germline ends. Germline loops: CDR1 MDHEN, CDR2 SYDVKM. The CDR3 is 15 residues long. For the CDR3, the DNA is TGTGCCAGCAGTTTAAGCGGCAGTCCTAACTATGGCTACACCTTC. Its translation is CASSLSGSPNYGYTF.

The genes are TRBV10-3 and TRBJ2-2; D is unclear. Germline CDR1 ENHRY, CDR2 SYGVKD. The V end lost 6 bases, the J end lost 1 base, and 3 bases lay between the germline ends. The CDR3 sequence is 12 residues long. This CDR3 reads CAIRQNTGELFF. Here the CDR3 DNA reads TGTGCCATCAGACAGAACACCGGGGAGCTGTTTTTT.

This clone has more than one count but fewer than ten. V is TRBV9 and J is TRBJ2-1; D is unresolved. The CDR3 runs to 13 residues. The germline CDR1 and CDR2 sequences are SGDLS and YYNGEE. The ends were cut back, 0 bases at V and 8 bases at J, with 9 bases in the middle. The CDR3, as DNA: TGTGCCAGCAGCGTAGCAATGGGCGATGAGCAGTTCTTC. Amino acid sequence: CASSVAMGDEQFF. Looking up the rest from reference TRBV9 and TRBJ2-1 gives the full variable domain: DSGVTQTPKHLITATGQRVTLRCSPRSGDLSVYWYQQSLDQGLQFLIQYYNGEERAKGNILERFSAQQFPDLHSELNLSSLELGDSALYFCASSVAMGDEQFFGPGTRLTVL.

The genes are TRBV11-2 and TRBJ1-6; D uncertain. Germline V gene data show CDR1 as SGHAT and CDR2 as FQNNGV. V was cut by 5 bases and J by 0 bases, with 17 bases left in between. The CDR3 runs to 18 residues. CDR3 sequence: CASSAIEGSGSYNSPLHF. Here the CDR3 DNA reads TGTGCCAGCAGCGCTATCGAGGGCTCGGGCTCCTATAATTCACCCCTCCACTTT.

This chain joins TRBV6-1 and TRBJ2-5; maybe TRBD2 (7 bases). The CDR3 runs 13 residues. Between the trimmed V and J ends, which lost 11 bases and 5 bases, there was a span of 18 bases. From germline, CDR1 is MNHNS and CDR2 SASEGT. DNA of the CDR3: TGTGCCTTAAAAGGGGGGGGCCGGGAGACCCAGTACTTC. Protein: CALKGGGRETQYF.

The chain uses TRBV7-7 and TRBJ2-1, with D possibly matching TRBD2 (5 bases). Deletions cut 1 base from V and 4 bases from J, with 11 bases between. Germline V gene data show CDR1 as SSHAT and CDR2 as FNYEAQ (reference sequence). CDR3 size: 15 residues. The CDR3 sequence: CASSLVRAAYNEQFF. The CDR3 DNA follows: TGTGCCAGCAGCTTAGTGCGAGCGGCGTACAATGAGCAGTTCTTC. The entire variable domain, with the rest obtained from reference TRBV7-7 and TRBJ2-1, is as follows: GAGVSQSPRYKVTKRGQDVTLRCDPISSHATLYWYQQALGQGPEFLTYFNYEAQPDKSGLPSDRFSAERPEGSISTLTIQRTEQRDSAMYRCASSLVRAAYNEQFFGPGTRLTVL.

This clone showed up just once. The rearrangement links TRBV4-3 to TRBJ2-3; 8 nucleotides agree with TRBD2. Germline-derived CDR1 and CDR2 are LGHNA and YSLEER. CDR3 size: 16 residues. Losses at the gene ends were 3 bases for V and 6 bases for J; bases not matched to a gene: 11. Here the CDR3 DNA reads TGCGCCAGCAGCCACGGTAGCGGGGAGGGGAATGATACGCAGTATTTT. Translating gives CASSHGSGEGNDTQYF.

V usage is TRBV19 and J usage is TRBJ1-2, with a possible D match to TRBD1 (5 bases). The germline gives CDR1 LNHDA, CDR2 SQIVND (reference sequence). The CDR3 extends over 14 amino acids. With 2 bases removed from V and 2 bases from J, the gap between germline ends came to 9 bases. CDR3 sequence: CASSIKRGNYGYTF. The CDR3 DNA sequence: TGTGCCAGTAGTATAAAGCGGGGGAACTATGGCTACACCTTC.

This chain uses TRBV28 with TRBJ2-7, with D tentatively TRBD2 (6 bases). The V gene's germline CDR1 is MDHEN and CDR2 SYDVKM. The CDR3 loop spans 15 amino acids. V was trimmed by 5 bases and J by 2 bases, leaving 16 bases between them. CDR3 sequence (DNA): TGTGCCAGCAGTCTTGGGACTGCCAACCCCTACGAGCAGTACTTC. It yields the protein CASSLGTANPYEQYF. Supplemented by reference TRBV28 and TRBJ2-7, the full variable domain reads DVKVTQSSRYLVKRTGEKVFLECVQDMDHENMFWYRQDPGLGLRLIYFSYDVKMKEKGDIPEGYSVSREKKERFSLILESASTNQTSMYLCASSLGTANPYEQYFGPGTRLTVT.

This rearrangement joins TRBV27 to TRBJ2-7, with D uncertain. V lost 2 bases and J lost 2, with 10 bases in between. This CDR3 spans 14 amino acids. The germline gives CDR1 MNHEY, CDR2 SMNVEV (reference sequence). The CDR3 DNA is TGTGCCAGCAGTTTAATCCCGGTAACCTACGAGCAGTACTTC. As protein: CASSLIPVTYEQYF.

J is TRBJ1-1 and V is TRBV18; 7 nucleotides agree with TRBD1. V lost 3 bases to trimming and J lost 5 bases; unmatched junction nucleotides: 9. CDR3 length equals 15 residues. Germline V gene lookup returns CDR1 KGHSH and CDR2 LQKENI. The CDR3 nucleotides are TGTGCCAGCTCACCGACCCCGACAGGGCAGACTGAAGCTTTCTTT. Translated: CASSPTPTGQTEAFF.

V and J are TRBV7-3 and TRBJ2-6; 10 bases are a match to TRBD1. The CDR3 is made up of 19 amino acids. Trimming removed 4 bases from V and 1 base from J; junction bases left unmatched: 10. CDR1 SGHTA and CDR2 FQGTGA come from the germline V gene. This chain's CDR3 is CASSSSPGTGVSGANVLTF. CDR3 DNA: TGTGCCAGCAGCTCCAGTCCCGGGACAGGGGTATCTGGGGCCAACGTCCTGACTTTC.

The V and J genes are TRBV5-4 and TRBJ1-6; a possible D gene is TRBD1 (6 bases). Trimming stripped 1 base from V and 5 bases from J, with 13 bases between. CDR3 length equals 16 residues. Germline CDR1 reads SGHNT; CDR2 reads YYREEE (reference sequence). The DNA of the CDR3 is TGTGCCAGCAGCTTGAAGGGGGTGCCAAATAATTCACCCCTCCACTTT. It translates to CASSLKGVPNNSPLHF.

The chain is built from TRBV28 and TRBJ2-3, with TRBD2 identical over 11 bases. Germline V gives CDR1 MDHEN, CDR2 SYDVKM. The ends lost 9 bases at V and 0 bases at J; junction bases unmatched: 8. CDR3 length equals 16 residues. In DNA form, the CDR3 reads TGTGCCAGAGGATGTAGCGGGAGGGACAGCACAGATACGCAGTATTTT. Residues: CARGCSGRDSTDTQYF.

This chain links TRBV6-6 with TRBJ1-4; D is uncertain. The CDR3 has 12 amino acids. Germline assignment: CDR1 MNHNY and CDR2 SVGAGI (reference sequence). Trimming left V 8 bases short and J 6 bases short, with 10 bases between. CDR3 in DNA: TGTGCCAGCCGAGTTGCGGATGAAAAACTGTTTTTT. Translating it yields CASRVADEKLFF.

The chain is built from TRBV2 and TRBJ2-2, with TRBD2 matching over 14 bases. The CDR3 consists of 16 residues. The V segment lost 6 bases and the J segment 4 bases; nucleotides outside the gene matches: 4. Germline CDR1 reads SNHLY; CDR2 reads FYNNEI. The CDR3 loop reads CASRGLAGERTGELFF. The DNA of the CDR3 is TGTGCCAGCAGGGGACTAGCGGGGGAGCGCACCGGGGAGCTGTTTTTT.

V is TRBV28 and J is TRBJ1-4, with D hard to call. From germline, CDR1 is MDHEN and CDR2 SYDVKM. Between the trimmed V and J ends, which lost 6 bases and 2 bases, there was a span of 22 bases. The CDR3 runs 18 residues. As DNA, the CDR3 is TGTGCCAGCAGCGTTGGAGGTTGGCCGGTTGGGACTAATGAAAAACTGTTTTTT. Translating it yields CASSVGGWPVGTNEKLFF.

On this clone: The same CDR3 arises from other DNA sequences in this sample as well. The chain links TRBV28 to TRBJ1-6; tentatively, D is TRBD1 (6 bases). This CDR3 comprises 16 residues. Trimming shortened V by 2 bases and J by 13 bases, and 21 bases separated the two germline ends. CDR1 is MDHEN, CDR2 SYDVKM, per germline. This chain's CDR3 is CASSLPSGQGRTPLHF. The CDR3 region has the DNA TGTGCCAGCAGTTTACCCTCAGGGCAGGGGAGAACCCCCCTCCACTTT.

The V gene is TRBV9, the J gene TRBJ1-6, with D tentatively TRBD1 (5 bases). The CDR3 has 15 residues. Per the germline V gene, CDR1 is SGDLS and CDR2 is YYNGEE. With 4 bases removed from V and 5 bases from J, the gap between germline ends came to 13 bases. The CDR3 DNA reads as TGTGCCAGCAGCAAGGAGGCGGGGGATAATTCACCCCTCCACTTT. Protein: CASSKEAGDNSPLHF.

This chain connects TRBV5-6 to TRBJ2-7, with 9 bases that match TRBD2. The CDR3 consists of 15 residues. From germline, CDR1 is SGHDT and CDR2 YYEEEE. The trim removed 0 bases at V and 0 bases at J, leaving 1 base unmatched. CDR3 loop: CASSLDSGSSYEQYF. CDR3 nucleotide sequence: TGTGCCAGCAGCTTGGATAGCGGGAGCTCCTACGAGCAGTACTTC.

The chain recombines TRBV4-3 with TRBJ2-3; 9 bases map to TRBD2. The germline gives CDR1 LGHNA, CDR2 YSLEER. Losses at the gene ends were 2 bases for V and 4 bases for J; bases not matched to a gene: 19. The CDR3 consists of 20 residues. CDR3 loop: CASSQKGGFILAGFADTQYF. CDR3 bases: TGCGCCAGCAGCCAAAAGGGTGGCTTTATCCTAGCGGGGTTCGCAGATACGCAGTATTTT.

The V and J genes are TRBV4-3 and TRBJ1-4; the match to TRBD1 covers 7 bases. The CDR3 consists of 17 residues. Losses at the gene ends were 6 bases for V and 4 bases for J; bases not matched to a gene: 14. CDR1 and CDR2 from the germline V gene are LGHNA and YSLEER. CDR3 amino acids: CASSTPPGQDFNEKLFF. The CDR3 nucleotides read TGCGCCAGCAGTACTCCCCCCGGACAGGATTTTAATGAAAAACTGTTTTTT.

This chain uses TRBV4-3 with TRBJ2-7; D possibly corresponds to TRBD1 (5 bases). The CDR3 spans 17 residues. Germline V gives CDR1 LGHNA, CDR2 YSLEER. Trimming removed 4 bases at V and 4 bases at J, with 23 bases between. The CDR3 nucleotides read TGCGCCAGCAGCCGCTCAAGGCAGGGTTCAGGGTTTTACGAGCAGTACTTC. Residues: CASSRSRQGSGFYEQYF.

In regard to this clone: The junction departs from the called germline gene at one end, perhaps through a read error. CDR3 in amino acids: CASSIESGTRDYEQYF. The CDR3 bases are TGTGCCAGCAGCATAGAGTCCGGGACAAGAGATTACGAGCAGTACTTC. The chain uses TRBV11-2 and TRBJ2-7; tentatively, D is TRBD1 (6 bases). CDR3 length: 16 amino acids. Germline CDR1 is SGHAT and CDR2 is FQNNGV. Full variable domain (rest looked up from reference TRBV11-2 and TRBJ2-7): EAGVAQSPRYKIIEKRQSVAFWCNPISGHATLYWYQQILGQGPKLLIQFQNNGVVDDSQLPKDRFSAERLKGVDSTLKIQPAKLEDSAVYLCASSIESGTRDYEQYFGPGTRLTVT.

This chain connects TRBV6-5 to TRBJ2-5; 7 positions match TRBD1. CDR3 length: 16 amino acids. After removal of 4 bases from V and 5 bases from J, the junction contained 13 bases not matched to a gene. The germline V gene has CDR1 MNHEY and CDR2 SVGAGI. CDR3 loop: CASSFSKTGRRETQYF. The CDR3 DNA follows: TGTGCCAGCAGTTTTTCCAAGACAGGGCGGAGGGAGACCCAGTACTTC.

This chain joins TRBV5-1 and TRBJ1-2, with D hard to call. This CDR3 has 12 amino acids. V dropped 0 bases and J dropped 7 bases, with 7 bases sitting between them. Germline CDR1 and CDR2: SGHRS and YFSETQ. The CDR3 here is CASSLVPGGYTF. The CDR3 DNA reads as TGCGCCAGCAGCTTGGTGCCGGGTGGCTACACCTTC.

The CDR3 DNA reads TGTGCCAGCAAATCAGGGTTTAATGAAAAACTGTTTTTT. Translated, it gives CASKSGFNEKLFF. The V call is TRBV6-5, the J call TRBJ1-4; D possibly corresponds to TRBD1 (5 bases). The CDR3 covers 13 residues. Trimming stripped 7 bases from V and 4 bases from J, with 10 bases between. Germline V gene data show CDR1 as MNHEY and CDR2 as SVGAGI.